Below are 30 T cell receptor beta chains sequenced from a single sample in a study of cytomegalovirus exposure and HLA in healthy donors. Amplification used 60 Vbeta primers and 13 Jbeta primers. Data came from immunoSEQ multiplex PCR; TCRdb stores just in-frame clones and leaves some out. The sample yields fewer than 150,000 clones, around 77% seen once. The sequencing sample was made of PBMCs. These receptors came from a man aged 30 to 45 in good health.

The chain couples TRBV27 to TRBJ2-5; tentatively, D is TRBD1 (5 bases). Trimming shortened V by 1 base and J by 4 bases, and 16 bases separated the two germline ends. This CDR3 contains 16 residues. CDR1 and CDR2 from the germline V gene are MNHEY and SMNVEV (reference sequence). The CDR3 DNA reads TGTGCCAGCAGTTTATTGACTCCAGGGTTGGCAGAGACCCAGTACTTC. Translation gives CASSLLTPGLAETQYF.

The chain joins TRBV18 to TRBJ1-5; 7 bases are a match to TRBD1. CDR3 length equals 15 residues. Germline V gene sequence: CDR1 KGHSH, CDR2 LQKENI. Germline trimming cut 4 bases from V and 0 bases from J; bases unmatched to any gene: 3. Here the CDR3 reads CASSQGQNSNQPQHF. CDR3 nucleotide sequence: TGTGCCAGCTCACAGGGACAGAATAGCAATCAGCCCCAGCATTTT. The whole variable domain, remainder taken from reference TRBV18 and TRBJ1-5, is NAGVMQNPRHLVRRRGQEARLRCSPMKGHSHVYWYRQLPEEGLKFMVYLQKENIIDESGMPKERFSAEFPKEGPSILRIQQVVRGDSAAYFCASSQGQNSNQPQHFGDGTRLSIL.

About this clone itself: The junction departs from germline at one end; a sequencing error may be responsible. The chain carries TRBV7-9 and TRBJ2-7; 10 nucleotides agree with TRBD2. The CDR3 runs to 17 residues. Germline V CDR1 and CDR2: SEHNR, FQNEAQ (reference sequence). The CDR3 sequence is CSSSLVGSGRLYHEQYF. As DNA, the CDR3 is TGTTCCAGCAGCTTAGTAGGTAGCGGGAGGCTATATCACGAGCAGTACTTC.

This rearrangement joins TRBV7-9 to TRBJ2-2, with 8 positions matching TRBD1. The germline CDR1 and CDR2 sequences are SEHNR and FQNEAQ (reference sequence). This CDR3 comprises 14 residues. Unmatched junction bases numbered 3, after V lost 3 bases and J lost 6 bases. CDR3 in amino acids: CASSLGQAPGELFF. CDR3 bases: TGTGCCAGCAGCTTGGGACAGGCTCCCGGGGAGCTGTTTTTT.

This rearrangement joins TRBV7-9 to TRBJ1-3; 8 bases agree with TRBD1. The CDR3 loop spans 18 amino acids. CDR1 is SEHNR and CDR2 is FQNEAQ in the germline V gene (reference sequence). J was trimmed by 0 bases and V by 6 bases; bases with no gene match: 13. Here the CDR3 reads CASRPSRDRSLSGNTIYF. As DNA, the CDR3 is TGTGCCAGCAGGCCTTCCCGGGACAGGTCGCTCTCTGGAAACACCATATATTTT.

V gene TRBV28 combines with J gene TRBJ1-5, with 7 nucleotides matching TRBD1. The junction had 8 bases not matched to a gene; V was cut back by 5 bases and J by 7 bases. There are 14 residues in the CDR3. Germline CDR1 reads MDHEN; CDR2 reads SYDVKM. The DNA of the CDR3 is TGTGCCAGCAGTCAGACAGGGTTTAGGCAGCCCCAGCATTTT. The encoded protein is CASSQTGFRQPQHF.

CDR3: CASSYSRATEAFF. CDR3 DNA: TGTGCCAGCAGTTACTCGAGGGCGACTGAAGCTTTCTTT. The chain couples TRBV6-5 to TRBJ1-1; D unresolved. The CDR3 loop spans 13 amino acids. Germline CDR1 reads MNHEY; CDR2 reads SVGAGI. The V and J ends lost 0 bases and 5 bases respectively, with 7 bases between them.

The genes are TRBV6-4 and TRBJ2-5; D call uncertain. Gene TRBJ2-7 matches the end of the DNA better, so the J call may be wrong. Germline CDR1 is MRHNA and CDR2 is SNTAGT. The CDR3 sequence is 14 residues long. CDR3 loop: CATRPHPMYYEQYF. For the CDR3, the DNA is TGTGCCACCAGACCCCACCCAATGTACTACGAGCAGTACTTC.

This clone was detected once. V usage is TRBV27 and J usage is TRBJ1-5; 9 bases align to TRBD1. Germline V gene lookup returns CDR1 MNHEY and CDR2 SMNVEV (reference sequence). This CDR3 has 14 amino acids. V lost 5 bases and J lost 7; bases outside the gene matches: 6. CDR3 sequence (DNA): TGTGCCAGCAGTAGGAGACAGGGGGAACAGCCCCAGCATTTT. It codes for CASSRRQGEQPQHF.

V gene TRBV11-3 combines with J gene TRBJ2-3, with 11 bases fitting TRBD1. This CDR3 has 18 residues. Per the germline V gene, CDR1 is SGHNT and CDR2 is YENEEA. The V and J ends lost 6 bases and 2 bases, in that order; junction bases with no gene match: 13. In nucleotides, the CDR3 is TGTGCCAGCAGTAAAGGACAGGGGGCGAGTAGGAACACAGATACGCAGTATTTT. This encodes CASSKGQGASRNTDTQYF.

Here the CDR3 DNA reads TGCGCCAGCAGTGATCTGGGGGCATATGAGCAGTTCTTC. Protein: CASSDLGAYEQFF. The chain couples TRBV10-2 to TRBJ2-1; maybe TRBD1 (6 bases). V gave up 3 bases and J gave up 8 bases, with 11 bases separating them. CDR1 WSHSY and CDR2 SAAADI come from the germline V gene. The CDR3 loop spans 13 amino acids.

This chain joins TRBV5-8 and TRBJ2-7; D is unresolved. This CDR3 has 12 residues. Trimming left V 7 bases short and J 4 bases short, with 12 bases between. Germline CDR1 is SGHTS and CDR2 is YDEGEE. Written as DNA, the CDR3 is TGTGCCAGCCCCCTAGGAAGTTACGAGCAGTACTTC. It is translated as CASPLGSYEQYF.

The chain joins TRBV2 to TRBJ1-1; D unresolved. V dropped 3 bases and J dropped 2 bases, with 10 bases sitting between them. Germline V CDR1 and CDR2: SNHLY, FYNNEI. The CDR3 is 14 residues long. The CDR3 here is CASSDRPLNTEAFF. The CDR3 nucleotides read TGTGCCAGCAGTGACCGCCCACTTAACACTGAAGCTTTCTTT.

The chain's CDR3 is CSVALGGAGYEQYF. The CDR3 nucleotides read TGCAGCGTGGCATTGGGGGGAGCCGGCTACGAGCAGTACTTC. V and J are TRBV29-1 and TRBJ2-7, with a weak D call TRBD2 (6 bases). Trimming took 6 bases from V and 3 from J, leaving 18 bases between them. This CDR3 is built from 14 residues. The germline gives CDR1 SQVTM, CDR2 ANQGSEA.

The chain recombines TRBV2 with TRBJ2-5; 9 nucleotides agree with TRBD2. V lost 1 base to trimming and J lost 7 bases; unmatched junction nucleotides: 7. Germline CDR1 is SNHLY and CDR2 is FYNNEI. This CDR3 comprises 15 residues. In nucleotides, the CDR3 is TGTGCCAGCAGTGAAGTAGCGGGAGCTCTTGGGACCCAGTACTTC. Its translation: CASSEVAGALGTQYF. Full variable domain (remainder filled in from reference TRBV2 and TRBJ2-5): EPEVTQTPSHQVTQMGQEVILRCVPISNHLYFYWYRQILGQKVEFLVSFYNNEISEKSEIFDDQFSVERPDGSNFTLKIRSTKLEDSAMYFCASSEVAGALGTQYFGPGTRLLVL.

The rearrangement joins TRBV15 to TRBJ2-5; maybe TRBD2 (5 bases). The V end lost 0 bases, the J end lost 1 base, and 9 bases lay between the germline ends. Germline lookup yields CDR1 LNHNV and CDR2 YYDKDF (reference sequence). The CDR3 sequence is 15 residues long. In nucleotides, the CDR3 is TGTGCCACCAGCAGAGACCCAGCGGCCCAAGAGACCCAGTACTTC. This translates into CATSRDPAAQETQYF.

The chain links TRBV30 to TRBJ1-2; D is perhaps TRBD1 (5 bases). V was trimmed by 0 bases and J by 3 bases, leaving 14 bases between them. This CDR3 region has 15 residues. The germline gives CDR1 GTSNPN, CDR2 SVGIG (reference sequence). For the CDR3, the DNA is TGTGCCTGGAGTGTTTTGGGTTGGGGGGACTATGGCTACACCTTC. Its protein is CAWSVLGWGDYGYTF.

The V and J genes are TRBV15 and TRBJ2-7; D unresolved. Per the germline V gene, CDR1 is LNHNV and CDR2 is YYDKDF (reference sequence). Trimming pared 4 bases from V and 0 bases from J, leaving 7 bases between. This CDR3 contains 13 residues. For the CDR3, the DNA is TGTGCCACCAGCATAAGGAGCTCCTACGAGCAGTACTTC. It translates to CATSIRSSYEQYF.

This chain joins TRBV6-1 and TRBJ1-5, with a tentative D call TRBD1 (5 bases). The CDR3 totals 14 residues. CDR1 is MNHNS, CDR2 SASEGT, per germline. V gave up 1 base and J gave up 5 bases, with 9 bases separating them. CDR3 residues: CASSEGSGYQPQHF. As DNA, the CDR3 is TGTGCCAGCAGTGAAGGGTCAGGGTATCAGCCCCAGCATTTT.

The DNA for the CDR3 is TGCGCCAGCAGCCAAGGTCTAGCCCGGAGGATTGAGCAGTTCTTC. Translation gives CASSQGLARRIEQFF. The chain carries TRBV4-1 and TRBJ2-1, with D perhaps matching TRBD2 (5 bases). This CDR3 contains 15 residues. CDR1 MGHRA and CDR2 YSYEKL come from the germline V gene. Trimming pared 1 base from V and 9 bases from J, leaving 16 bases between.

The chain is built from TRBV4-1 and TRBJ2-7; 8 bases map to TRBD2. The CDR3 extends over 15 amino acids. With V trimmed by 2 bases and J by 4 bases, 7 bases remained unmatched. CDR1 is MGHRA and CDR2 is YSYEKL in the germline V gene. The CDR3 DNA reads TGCGCCAGCAGCCAACCACTAGCGGCGAGGTACGAGCAGTACTTC. Protein: CASSQPLAARYEQYF.

The table lists this clone with a few counts. V usage is TRBV6-1 and J usage is TRBJ1-5; TRBD1 matches 9 bases. This CDR3 comprises 15 residues. The germline V gene has CDR1 MNHNS and CDR2 SASEGT. The CDR3 sequence: CATEGQGRVFQPQHF. The CDR3 DNA is TGTGCTACCGAGGGACAGGGAAGAGTGTTTCAGCCCCAGCATTTT.

This clone was picked up one time. The rearrangement uses TRBV7-8 and TRBJ2-3; D is perhaps TRBD1 (5 bases). V lost 4 bases, J lost 4 bases, and 12 bases lay in between. This CDR3 region has 14 residues. CDR1 is SGHVS and CDR2 is FQNEAQ in the germline V gene. The CDR3 nucleotides read TGTGCCAGCAGCTCAGGGTTCACCCCAGATACGCAGTATTTT. As protein: CASSSGFTPDTQYF.

This clone was observed a few times. The J gene is TRBJ2-7, the V gene TRBV7-8, with TRBD1 matching 7 bases. The CDR3 is made up of 14 amino acids. CDR1 is SGHVS, CDR2 FQNEAQ, per germline. V lost 4 bases, J lost 5 bases, and 8 bases stayed unmatched. The CDR3 nucleotides read TGTGCCAGCAGCTCCTGGGACAGTTCGAACGAGCAGTACTTC. This encodes CASSSWDSSNEQYF.

The chain combines TRBV13 with TRBJ1-5; 9 positions match TRBD1. The CDR3 contains 15 residues. Germline CDR1 PRHDT, CDR2 FYEKMQ (reference sequence). The V and J ends lost 5 bases and 1 base, in that order; junction bases with no gene match: 3. The CDR3 nucleotides read TGTGCCAGCAGCCCTGGACAGGGGAGCAATCAGCCCCAGCATTTT. The encoded protein is CASSPGQGSNQPQHF.

The genes are TRBV7-9 and TRBJ2-3, with D unresolved. V dropped 9 bases and J dropped 1 base, with 14 bases sitting between them. This CDR3 has 14 amino acids. CDR1 and CDR2 (germline): SEHNR, FQNEAQ (reference sequence). CDR3 residues: CASTSAVGTDTQYF. CDR3 in DNA: TGTGCCAGTACCTCGGCGGTGGGCACAGATACGCAGTATTTT.

V gene TRBV10-1 combines with J gene TRBJ2-7; no clear D gene. Germline loops: CDR1 WNHNN, CDR2 SYGVQD (reference sequence). Trimming left V 4 bases short and J 2 bases short, with 18 bases between. The CDR3 spans 16 residues. The DNA of the CDR3 is TGCGCCAGCAGTGGTATCAGCGCAACGGGTACCTACGAGCAGTACTTC. It codes for CASSGISATGTYEQYF.

This chain uses TRBV7-2 with TRBJ1-2; D possibly corresponds to TRBD1 (6 bases). The germline V gene has CDR1 SGHTA and CDR2 FQGNSA. CDR3 length equals 14 residues. V lost 3 bases, J lost 8 bases, and 16 bases lay in between. CDR3 in amino acids: CASSFEGDPWGYTF. The CDR3 coding sequence is TGTGCCAGCAGCTTCGAGGGGGATCCGTGGGGCTACACCTTC.

The gene calls are TRBV5-1 and TRBJ2-7; D may be TRBD2 (7 bases). V lost 7 bases and J lost 0, with 20 bases in between. Germline loops: CDR1 SGHRS, CDR2 YFSETQ. This CDR3 comprises 16 residues. DNA of the CDR3: TGCGCCAGCTCCCCCGGGGGGACATCAACCTCCTACGAGCAGTACTTC. It encodes CASSPGGTSTSYEQYF.

This clone occurred a few times. The chain carries TRBV6-5 and TRBJ1-2, with 8 bases that match TRBD1. The CDR3 runs 15 residues. Trimming at V came to 0 bases and at J to 4 bases, leaving 4 bases not matched to a gene. Germline V gene sequence: CDR1 MNHEY, CDR2 SVGAGI. The CDR3 protein is CASSYSGQGLYGYTF. The CDR3 coding sequence is TGTGCCAGCAGTTACTCAGGACAGGGCCTCTATGGCTACACCTTC.